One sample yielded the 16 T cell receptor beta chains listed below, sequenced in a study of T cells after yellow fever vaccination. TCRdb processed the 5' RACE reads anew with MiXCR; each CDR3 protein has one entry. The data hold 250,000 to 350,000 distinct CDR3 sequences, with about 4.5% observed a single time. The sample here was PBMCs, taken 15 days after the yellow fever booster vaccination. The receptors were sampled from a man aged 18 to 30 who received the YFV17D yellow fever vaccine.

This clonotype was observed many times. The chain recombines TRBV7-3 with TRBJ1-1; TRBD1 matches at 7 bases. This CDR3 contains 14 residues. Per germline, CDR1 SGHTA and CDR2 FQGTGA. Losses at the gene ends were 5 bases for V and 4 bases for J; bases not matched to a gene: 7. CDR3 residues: CASSPRTGGTEAFF. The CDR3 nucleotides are TGTGCCAGCAGCCCCCGGACAGGCGGCACTGAAGCTTTCTTT.

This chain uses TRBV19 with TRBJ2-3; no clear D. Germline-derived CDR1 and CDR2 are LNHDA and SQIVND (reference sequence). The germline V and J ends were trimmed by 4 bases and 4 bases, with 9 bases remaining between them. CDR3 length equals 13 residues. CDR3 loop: CASSNQVADTQYF. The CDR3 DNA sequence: TGTGCCAGTAGTAACCAAGTTGCAGATACGCAGTATTTT.

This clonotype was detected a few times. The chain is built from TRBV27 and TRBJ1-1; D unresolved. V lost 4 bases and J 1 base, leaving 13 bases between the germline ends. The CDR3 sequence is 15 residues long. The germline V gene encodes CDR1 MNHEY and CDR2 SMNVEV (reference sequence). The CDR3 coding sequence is TGTGCCAGCAGTTCTTATGGACTGAAGAACACTGAAGCTTTCTTT. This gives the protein CASSSYGLKNTEAFF.

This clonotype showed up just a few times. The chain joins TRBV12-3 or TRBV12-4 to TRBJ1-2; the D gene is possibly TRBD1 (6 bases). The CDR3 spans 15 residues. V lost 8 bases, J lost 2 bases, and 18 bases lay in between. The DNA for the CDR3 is TGTGCCAGCTTGGACAGAAGCTCAATAAACTATGGCTACACCTTC. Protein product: CASLDRSSINYGYTF.

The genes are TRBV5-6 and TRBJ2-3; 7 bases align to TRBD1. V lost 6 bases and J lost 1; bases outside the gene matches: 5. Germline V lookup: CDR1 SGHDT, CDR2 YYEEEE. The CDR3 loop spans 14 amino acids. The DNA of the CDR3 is TGTGCCAGCACGCTCGACAGGGGCACAGATACGCAGTATTTT. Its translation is CASTLDRGTDTQYF.

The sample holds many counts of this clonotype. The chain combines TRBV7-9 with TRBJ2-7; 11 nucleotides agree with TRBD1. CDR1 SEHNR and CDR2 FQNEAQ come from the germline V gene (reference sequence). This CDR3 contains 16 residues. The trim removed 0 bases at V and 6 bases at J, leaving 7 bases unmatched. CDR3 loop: CASSLALGQGAREQYF. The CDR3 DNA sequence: TGTGCCAGCAGCTTAGCGTTAGGACAGGGGGCGCGCGAGCAGTACTTC.

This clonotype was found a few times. The CDR3 reads CASSFDRGNQPQHF. CDR3 DNA sequence: TGTGCCAGCAGCTTCGACAGGGGCAATCAGCCCCAGCATTTT. The rearrangement joins TRBV5-5 to TRBJ1-5; 7 nucleotides align to TRBD1. Germline V lookup: CDR1 SGHKS, CDR2 YYEKEE (reference sequence). This CDR3 has 14 amino acids. Unmatched junction bases numbered 1, after V lost 2 bases and J lost 2 bases.

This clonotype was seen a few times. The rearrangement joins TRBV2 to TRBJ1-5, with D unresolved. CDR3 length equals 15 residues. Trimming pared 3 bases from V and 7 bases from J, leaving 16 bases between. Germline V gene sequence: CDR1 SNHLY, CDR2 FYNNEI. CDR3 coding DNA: TGTGCCAGCAGTGATGCAACAGATCCTTACCAGCCCCAGCATTTT. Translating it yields CASSDATDPYQPQHF.

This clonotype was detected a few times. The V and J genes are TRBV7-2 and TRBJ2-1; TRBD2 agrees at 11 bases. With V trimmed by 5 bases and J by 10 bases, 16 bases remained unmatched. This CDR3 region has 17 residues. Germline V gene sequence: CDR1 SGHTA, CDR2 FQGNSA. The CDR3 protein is CASSTAPNSGGAGEQFF. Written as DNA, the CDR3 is TGTGCCAGCAGCACAGCCCCTAATAGCGGGGGGGCCGGGGAGCAGTTCTTC.

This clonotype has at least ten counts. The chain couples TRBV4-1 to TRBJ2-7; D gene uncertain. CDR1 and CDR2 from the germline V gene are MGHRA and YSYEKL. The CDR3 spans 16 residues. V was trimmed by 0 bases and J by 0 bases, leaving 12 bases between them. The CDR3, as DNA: TGCGCCAGCAGCCAAGAACTGTACCGCGGCTCCTACGAGCAGTACTTC. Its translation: CASSQELYRGSYEQYF.

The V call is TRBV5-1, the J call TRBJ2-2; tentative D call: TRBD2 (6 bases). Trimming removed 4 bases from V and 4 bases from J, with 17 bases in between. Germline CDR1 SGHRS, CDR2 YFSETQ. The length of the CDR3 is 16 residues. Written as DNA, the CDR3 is TGCGCCAGCAGCCTAACAGCGGCGGGGCCCACCGGGGAGCTGTTTTTT. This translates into CASSLTAAGPTGELFF.

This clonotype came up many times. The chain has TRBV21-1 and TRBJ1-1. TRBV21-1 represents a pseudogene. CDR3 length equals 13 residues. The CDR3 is CASSLGCSTEAFF. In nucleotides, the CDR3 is TGTGCCAGCAGCCTCGGTTGCTCCACTGAAGCTTTCTTT.

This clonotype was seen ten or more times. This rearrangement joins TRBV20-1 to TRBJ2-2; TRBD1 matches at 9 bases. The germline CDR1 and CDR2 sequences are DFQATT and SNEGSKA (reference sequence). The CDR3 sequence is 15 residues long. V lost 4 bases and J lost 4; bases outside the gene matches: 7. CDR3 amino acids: CSAIRDRVSTGELFF. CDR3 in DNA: TGCAGTGCTATAAGGGACAGGGTTAGCACCGGGGAGCTGTTTTTT.

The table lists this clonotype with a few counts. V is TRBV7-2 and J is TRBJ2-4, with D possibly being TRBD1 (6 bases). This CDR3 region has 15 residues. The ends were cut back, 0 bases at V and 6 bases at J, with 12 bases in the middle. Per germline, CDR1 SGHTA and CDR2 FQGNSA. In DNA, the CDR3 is TGTGCCAGCAGCTTAGCGGGGCAGGGGAGAAACATTCAGTACTTC. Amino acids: CASSLAGQGRNIQYF.

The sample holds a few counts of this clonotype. In DNA form, the CDR3 reads TGTGCCAGCAGTGGAAACCGGGCAGGGTCCAATCAGCCCCAGCATTTT. Encoded protein: CASSGNRAGSNQPQHF. V is TRBV12-3 or TRBV12-4 and J is TRBJ1-5; a possible D gene is TRBD1 (5 bases). The CDR3 consists of 16 residues. Trimming removed 5 bases at V and 3 bases at J, with 17 bases between.

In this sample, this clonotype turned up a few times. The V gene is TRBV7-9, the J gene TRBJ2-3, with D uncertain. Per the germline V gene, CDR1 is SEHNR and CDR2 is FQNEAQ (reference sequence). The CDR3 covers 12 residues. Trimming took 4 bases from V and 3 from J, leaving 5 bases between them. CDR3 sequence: CASSSFTDTQYF. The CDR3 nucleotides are TGTGCCAGCAGCTCTTTTACAGATACGCAGTATTTT.